Reported below is one T cell receptor (beta chain). Its specificity is unknown. The data derive from a study of post-analysis software for immune sequencing data. Whole-study context: Clinical courses comprised relapsing-remitting, secondary progressive and progressive-relapsing multiple sclerosis.

Broader study findings: Normalized Chao1 diversity was significantly lower in multiple sclerosis patients than in controls. Samples from a shared batch, those prepared together, strongly co-clustered by F measure. Roughly five TRBV segments occurring more often in patients than controls included TRBV5-6, TRBV5-1 and TRBV20-1.

The V end was cut by 1 base, the J end by 6 bases, with 18 bases between. The CDR3 runs 16 residues. Tagging with unique molecular identifiers was a feature of the TCR beta cDNA libraries. Input populations of roughly 0.85 to 11 million T cells gave rise to roughly 0.5 million cDNA molecules. One entry per CDR3 protein, called by TCRdb with MiXCR from the PCR reads. This sample yields roughly 580,000 distinct CDR3 sequences, of which roughly 40% are seen a single time; under 2% belongs to the top ten. This chain joins TRBV12-3 or TRBV12-4 and TRBJ1-2; D possibly corresponds to TRBD1 (5 bases). The sequencing input was blood. This receptor was identified in a girl under 18 with multiple sclerosis. CDR3 nucleotides: TGTGCCAGCAGTTTAGTTGGGCGGGGGGTCAGGGATGGCTACACCTTC. Translating gives CASSLVGRGVRDGYTF.